This T cell receptor (beta chain) derives from a study of blood T cell repertoires in COVID-19. About the study: From T cells, B-cell-depleted T cells, or PBMCs came the material, which was cDNA or gDNA.

CDR1 and CDR2 (germline): SGHAT, FQDESV (reference sequence). Trimming shortened V by 5 bases and J by 9 bases, and 14 bases separated the two germline ends. The CDR3 loop spans 13 amino acids. In the original workflow: Quantification of nucleated cells was approximated via reference gene primer amplification. Sequencing was performed with immunoSEQ multiplex PCR; in TCRdb, only in-frame clones are kept and a portion is missing. Clone size and the V and J calls come from that table; the DNA yielded D and trimming. This table holds about 160,000 clones, 70% to 85% found once. The sequence was collected from a woman aged 40 to 55 with COVID-19, enrolled during active disease. Sequencing input: peripheral blood. The chain recombines TRBV11-1 with TRBJ2-1; possible D gene TRBD2, 6 bases. Written as DNA, the CDR3 is TGTGCCAGCAGCCCGGACGGGAGAGGTGAGCAGTTCTTC. It codes for CASSPDGRGEQFF. The entire variable domain, with the rest obtained from reference TRBV11-1 and TRBJ2-1, is as follows: EAEVAQSPRYKITEKSQAVAFWCDPISGHATLYWYRQILGQGPELLVQFQDESVVDDSQLPKDRFSAERLKGVDSTLKIQPAELGDSAMYLCASSPDGRGEQFFGPGTRLTVL.